These 2 T cell receptor beta chains originate from one sample sequenced in a study of regulatory T cells in long-lasting Graves disease. Time point meaning: persistent/refractory GD, antithyroid drugs over 5 years with positive TRAb. Preparation of the TCR library used RNA extracted from PBMCs. Arm-PCR with iRepertoire HTBI primers amplified the CDR3 regions for these TCR beta libraries. One entry per CDR3 protein, called by TCRdb with MiXCR from the multiplex PCR reads. The sample yields 650,000 to 850,000 distinct CDR3 sequences, roughly 30% seen once. The sequenced sample was peripheral blood mononuclear cells (PBMCs), obtained when the disease was refractory, from a patient treated with antithyroid drugs. These receptors all stem from a female donor with Graves disease.

This chain links TRBV6-1 with TRBJ1-2; D call uncertain. The germline V gene encodes CDR1 MNHNS and CDR2 SASEGT. The CDR3 runs 13 residues. Trimming stripped 6 bases from V and 7 bases from J, with 15 bases between. CDR3 sequence (DNA): TGTGCCAGCAGGCCCCCAAGCCGTATTGGCTACACCTTC. This codes for CASRPPSRIGYTF.

This clonotype appeared many times. The V gene is TRBV12-3 or TRBV12-4, the J gene TRBJ1-2, with 8 positions matching TRBD1. Losses at the gene ends were 3 bases for V and 8 bases for J; bases not matched to a gene: 5. The CDR3 contains 13 residues. For the CDR3, the DNA is TGTGCCAGCAGTTTTCCCAGGGGGCACGGCTACACCTTC. Translation: CASSFPRGHGYTF.